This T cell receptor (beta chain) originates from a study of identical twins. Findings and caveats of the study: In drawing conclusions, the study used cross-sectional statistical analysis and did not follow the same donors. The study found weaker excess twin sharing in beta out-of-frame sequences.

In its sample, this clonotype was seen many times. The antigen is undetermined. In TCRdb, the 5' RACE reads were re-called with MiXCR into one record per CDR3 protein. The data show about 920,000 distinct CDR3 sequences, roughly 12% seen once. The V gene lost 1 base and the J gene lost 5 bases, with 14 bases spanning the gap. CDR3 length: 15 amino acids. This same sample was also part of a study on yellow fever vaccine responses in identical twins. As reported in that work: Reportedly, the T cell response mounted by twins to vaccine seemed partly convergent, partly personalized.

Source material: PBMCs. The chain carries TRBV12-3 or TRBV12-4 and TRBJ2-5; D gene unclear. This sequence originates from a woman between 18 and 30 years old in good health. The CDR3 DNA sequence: TGTGCCAGCAGTTTAGATGGGCCCCAATCCGAGACCCAGTACTTC. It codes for CASSLDGPQSETQYF.